This T cell receptor (beta chain) was identified in a study of tissue T cells after allogeneic stem cell transplantation. V gave up 1 base and J gave up 2 bases; unmatched junction bases: 6. Germline V gene sequence: CDR1 GKSSPN, CDR2 SITVG. The CDR3 loop spans 15 amino acids. The study, taken as a whole, reports: Only a limited share of tissue TCRs appeared in blood or spleen. Anatomically similar tissues had similar TCR repertoires within each patient. Motif-based clustering found tissue-specific repertoire signatures shared across patients, though few clones were shared.

Measured with immunoSEQ multiplex PCR; TCRdb has only the in-frame clones, and not every one. This table holds thousands of clones, roughly 30% found once. The time point here: mouse harvest day 14 after allogeneic transplant. Mouse grafts combined 10^7 T-cell-depleted bone marrow cells with 10^6 splenic CD5+ T cells. B6 (H2b) cells into BALB/c (H2d) mice; tissues taken at day 7 or 14. This clone was detected a few times. Its antigen is not known. Here the gene names and germline are mouse. The CDR3 end is not reached by the read, which stops 1 residue before it; the germline J gene fills it in. This receptor was taken from a female BALB/c mouse given C57BL/6 T cells with graft-versus-host disease after an allogeneic hematopoietic cell transplant. The V gene is TRBV31, the J gene TRBJ2-5, with TRBD2 identical over 7 bases. Sequenced sample: skin. CDR3 protein: CAWSPGTEIQDTQYF. Incomplete CDR3 DNA: TGTGCCTGGAGTCCCGGGACTGAAATCCAAGACACCCAGTAC.